What follows are 24 T cell receptor beta chains derived from one specimen sequenced in a study of blood T cell repertoires in COVID-19. The protocol was immunoSEQ multiplex PCR, while the TCRdb copy is restricted to in-frame clones and leaves out a portion. The repertoire holds approximately 180,000 clones, with around 80% as singletons. The sequencing sample was made of PBMCs or T cells enriched from blood (not recorded which). The receptors were gathered from a man between 50 and 59 years old who had recovered from COVID-19.

This clone came up a few times. The rearrangement uses TRBV6-4 and TRBJ2-2, with 12 bases fitting TRBD1. CDR3 length: 16 residues. In germline, CDR1 is MRHNA, CDR2 SNTAGT. The J segment lost 7 bases and the V segment lost 6 bases, leaving 9 bases of the junction unmatched. The CDR3 sequence: CASRAGTGGRDGELFF. The CDR3 DNA follows: TGTGCCAGCAGAGCCGGGACAGGGGGCAGGGACGGGGAGCTGTTTTTT.

The rearrangement joins TRBV5-1 to TRBJ1-1, with a possible D match to TRBD1 (5 bases). Trimming shortened V by 7 bases and J by 3 bases, and 16 bases separated the two germline ends. Germline V lookup: CDR1 SGHRS, CDR2 YFSETQ. The CDR3 sequence is 14 residues long. CDR3: CASSFSGIYTEAFF. The CDR3 nucleotides are TGCGCCAGCTCGTTTTCAGGGATCTACACTGAAGCTTTCTTT.

The chain recombines TRBV18 with TRBJ1-1, with D maybe TRBD1 (6 bases). Germline values: CDR1 KGHSH, CDR2 LQKENI. This CDR3 is 17 amino acids long. Trimming shortened V by 3 bases and J by 1 base, and 18 bases separated the two germline ends. CDR3 nucleotide sequence: TGTGCCAGCTCACCCTTTCAGGGGCAGGGTGGGAACACTGAAGCTTTCTTT. It translates to CASSPFQGQGGNTEAFF.

The rearrangement uses TRBV11-2 and TRBJ2-7; a weak D match, TRBD2 (6 bases). Germline CDR1 is SGHAT and CDR2 is FQNNGV. V was trimmed by 1 base and J by 3 bases, leaving 13 bases between them. The CDR3 is 15 amino acids. The CDR3 DNA reads as TGTGCCAGCAGCTTAGTGGTCGGGAGTGACTACGAGCAGTACTTC. It translates to CASSLVVGSDYEQYF.

The chain combines TRBV6-5 with TRBJ1-2; 7 bases are shared with TRBD1. In germline, CDR1 is MNHEY, CDR2 SVGAGI. The CDR3 consists of 14 residues. V lost 6 bases to trimming and J lost 4 bases; unmatched junction nucleotides: 8. The CDR3 DNA sequence: TGTGCCAGCAGCCAAACCGGGACAGCCTATGGCTACACCTTC. Translated, it gives CASSQTGTAYGYTF.

The rearrangement joins TRBV4-1 to TRBJ1-2; D perhaps matches TRBD1 (5 bases). Germline loops: CDR1 MGHRA, CDR2 YSYEKL. The germline V and J ends were trimmed by 4 bases and 7 bases, with 10 bases remaining between them. The CDR3 extends over 12 amino acids. CDR3 protein: CASSPRVGGYTF. In DNA form, the CDR3 reads TGCGCCAGCAGCCCCAGGGTGGGTGGCTACACCTTC.

This chain joins TRBV28 and TRBJ1-2; 7 bases fit TRBD1. Germline V gene data show CDR1 as MDHEN and CDR2 as SYDVKM. The CDR3 has 12 amino acids. Losses at the gene ends were 6 bases for V and 8 bases for J; bases not matched to a gene: 6. CDR3 residues: CASRNTGVGYTF. Written as DNA, the CDR3 is TGTGCCAGCAGAAACACAGGGGTGGGCTACACCTTC.

The rearrangement uses TRBV7-9 and TRBJ1-2, with D possibly being TRBD1 (6 bases). CDR1 and CDR2 (germline): SEHNR, FQNEAQ (reference sequence). V lost 1 base and J 8 bases, leaving 8 bases between the germline ends. The CDR3 has 12 amino acids. The CDR3 DNA follows: TGTGCCAGCAGCTTAGAAAGGGGGGGCTACACCTTC. It yields the protein CASSLERGGYTF.

The chain employs TRBV7-8 and TRBJ2-3; 11 nucleotides agree with TRBD2. The CDR3 has 17 residues. Looked up from germline, CDR1 is SGHVS and CDR2 is FQNEAQ. Unmatched junction bases numbered 9, after V lost 5 bases and J lost 2 bases. CDR3 amino acids: CASSPTGTSGPTDTQYF. The CDR3 bases are TGTGCCAGCAGCCCGACCGGGACTAGCGGCCCCACAGATACGCAGTATTTT.

The chain links TRBV12-3 or TRBV12-4 to TRBJ2-7; 7 nucleotides line up with TRBD2. This CDR3 comprises 12 residues. Trimming took 3 bases from V and 7 from J; bases not matched to a gene: 3. The CDR3 DNA reads TGTGCCAGCAGTTTCTCAGCGGGGGAGCAGTACTTC. Amino acid sequence: CASSFSAGEQYF.

This clone appeared many times. The chain is built from TRBV19 and TRBJ2-1; the D is unclear. Germline values: CDR1 LNHDA, CDR2 SQIVND (reference sequence). The CDR3 covers 12 residues. V was shortened by 4 bases and J by 3 bases, with 4 bases between the two germline ends. The CDR3 is CASSNYYNEQFF. For the CDR3, the DNA is TGTGCCAGTAGTAACTACTACAATGAGCAGTTCTTC. The complete variable domain, with remaining parts taken from reference TRBV19 and TRBJ2-1, reads DGGITQSPKYLFRKEGQNVTLSCEQNLNHDAMYWYRQDPGQGLRLIYYSQIVNDFQKGDIAEGYSVSREKKESFPLTVTSAQKNPTAFYLCASSNYYNEQFFGPGTRLTVL.

This clone showed up just a few times. V and J are TRBV10-2 and TRBJ2-3; 9 bases agree with TRBD2. Germline CDR1 reads WSHSY; CDR2 reads SAAADI. V was pared by 10 bases and J by 2 bases, with 13 bases of the junction left unmatched. CDR3 length: 16 amino acids. CDR3 protein: CAIHSGGLLDTDTQYF. In DNA, the CDR3 is TGCGCCATACATAGCGGGGGCCTCCTGGACACAGATACGCAGTATTTT.

This chain links TRBV28 with TRBJ2-7; D uncertain. CDR3 size: 11 residues. In germline, CDR1 is MDHEN, CDR2 SYDVKM. Trimming took off 3 bases at V and 6 bases at J, with 6 bases between the two ends. The CDR3 loop is CASSLFSEQYF. The CDR3 DNA sequence: TGTGCCAGCAGTTTGTTCTCCGAGCAGTACTTC.

The V call is TRBV11-2, the J call TRBJ1-4; weak D call: TRBD1 (5 bases). V was pared by 1 base and J by 8 bases, with 14 bases between. Germline CDR1 and CDR2: SGHAT and FQNNGV. This CDR3 spans 15 amino acids. As DNA, the CDR3 is TGTGCCAGCAGCTTAGGGTCAGGGTTAAAGGAAAAACTGTTTTTT. Amino acid sequence: CASSLGSGLKEKLFF.

A few counts support this clone. CDR3 DNA sequence: TGTGCCAGCAGCCAAATGACAGGGGGAAACACCATATATTTT. Encoded protein: CASSQMTGGNTIYF. V is TRBV3-1 (or the pseudogene TRBV3-2) and J is TRBJ1-3, with 7 bases matching TRBD1. With V trimmed by 2 bases and J by 4 bases, 2 bases remained unmatched. The CDR3 spans 14 residues. In germline, CDR1 is LGHDT, CDR2 YNNKEL (reference sequence).

This clone has just a few counts. This chain joins TRBV7-9 and TRBJ2-1; 7 bases are shared with TRBD2. The CDR3 consists of 16 residues. Unmatched junction bases numbered 14, after V lost 5 bases and J lost 7 bases. The V gene's germline CDR1 is SEHNR and CDR2 FQNEAQ (reference sequence). CDR3 nucleotides: TGTGCCAGCAGCGAGGGTTCGGGGGGAGCTAGGAATGAGCAGTTCTTC. Encoded protein: CASSEGSGGARNEQFF.

This chain joins TRBV10-3 and TRBJ2-7, with 8 bases identical to TRBD1. This CDR3 region has 14 residues. J lost 6 bases, V lost 6 bases, and 10 bases had no gene match. The germline V gene has CDR1 ENHRY and CDR2 SYGVKD. The CDR3 nucleotides read TGTGCCATCAGGGGGGGACAGGCCCACGTCGAGCAGTACTTC. Translated: CAIRGGQAHVEQYF.

The J gene is TRBJ1-4, the V gene TRBV29-1; 7 positions agree with TRBD1. The CDR3 runs 14 residues. Looked up from germline, CDR1 is SQVTM and CDR2 is ANQGSEA. V was pared by 0 bases and J by 10 bases, with 8 bases of the junction left unmatched. CDR3 sequence reads: CSVEDGTVVGKLFF. In DNA form, the CDR3 reads TGCAGCGTTGAAGATGGGACAGTCGTCGGAAAACTGTTTTTT.

The rearrangement uses TRBV27 and TRBJ2-7, with 12 bases matching TRBD2. V gave up 6 bases and J gave up 0 bases; unmatched junction bases: 12. This CDR3 is built from 18 residues. The germline CDR1 and CDR2 sequences are MNHEY and SMNVEV (reference sequence). The CDR3 loop is CASRHNGLAGPYSYEQYF. As DNA, the CDR3 is TGTGCCAGCAGACATAACGGACTAGCGGGACCCTACTCCTACGAGCAGTACTTC.

This CDR3 is CASGTGGLNTEAFF. CDR3 bases: TGCGCCAGCGGAACGGGGGGCCTGAACACTGAAGCTTTCTTT. V gene TRBV10-1 combines with J gene TRBJ1-1; a weak D match, TRBD1 (6 bases). Germline V CDR1 and CDR2: WNHNN, SYGVQD (reference sequence). CDR3 size: 14 residues. Trimming removed 8 bases at V and 0 bases at J, with 13 bases between.

The chain joins TRBV2 to TRBJ2-7; D might be TRBD1 (6 bases). Between the trimmed V and J ends, which lost 2 bases and 3 bases, there was a span of 14 bases. This CDR3 spans 15 amino acids. Germline loops: CDR1 SNHLY, CDR2 FYNNEI. CDR3 DNA: TGTGCCAGCAGTGAAAGGACAGTAAAGATCTACGAGCAGTACTTC. It codes for CASSERTVKIYEQYF.

The V and J genes are TRBV5-6 and TRBJ1-4; 7 bases map to TRBD1. In germline, CDR1 is SGHDT, CDR2 YYEEEE. The CDR3 extends over 14 amino acids. V lost 4 bases, J lost 8 bases, and 8 bases stayed unmatched. The CDR3 is CASSNQRRGEKLFF. For the CDR3, the DNA is TGTGCCAGCAGCAACCAGCGCAGGGGGGAAAAACTGTTTTTT.

The chain recombines TRBV6-5 with TRBJ2-1; weak D call: TRBD1 (5 bases). Germline V CDR1 and CDR2: MNHEY, SVGAGI. Trimming shortened V by 10 bases and J by 8 bases, and 12 bases separated the two germline ends. The CDR3 is made up of 11 amino acids. The CDR3, as DNA: TGTGCCACCCGGAAAGGGGATGAGCAGTTCTTC. This sequence encodes CATRKGDEQFF.

The table lists this clone with a count of one. This CDR3 is CSASPPQGNTEAFF. The CDR3 DNA reads TGCAGTGCTAGTCCACCCCAGGGGAACACTGAAGCTTTCTTT. The chain recombines TRBV20-1 with TRBJ1-1; tentatively, D is TRBD1 (5 bases). This CDR3 region has 14 residues. In germline, CDR1 is DFQATT, CDR2 SNEGSKA (reference sequence). The ends were cut back, 3 bases at V and 1 base at J, with 12 bases in the middle.